These T cell receptor beta chains were read from a single sample in a study of radiotherapy plus CTLA-4 blockade in lung cancer. TCRdb's table, derived via immunoSEQ multiplex PCR, lists solely in-frame clones and lacks some. The sample gives approximately 52,000 clones, about three quarters of which show up once; around 2.4% is in the top ten. The sample was peripheral blood, taken from a patient treated with radiotherapy plus ipilimumab. The receptors here all came from a human donor with non-small cell lung cancer whose response to radiotherapy plus ipilimumab could not be evaluated. Each CDR3 is given with its conserved first and last residue. The D gene is left open where the match is weak.

CASSPTPGAYEQYF NA TRBJ2-7 TRBV7-2
CASSLIPAASGRNEQFF TRBD2 TRBJ2-1 TRBV7-6
CSVARAAGHSYEQYF NA NA TRBV29-1
CASSLQADTDTQYF NA TRBJ2-3 TRBV5-6
CASSLLGVRVRANTEAFF NA TRBJ1-1 TRBV7-2
CASSQDTPRTGGRRKLFF TRBD1 TRBJ2-2 TRBV4-3
CAISDGGYGEAFF NA TRBJ1-1 TRBV10-3
CAISEAGRSSYEQYF NA TRBJ2-7 TRBV10-3
CSVGTSETYEQYF TRBD2 TRBJ2-7 TRBV29-1
CASSGAGGYSYEQYF TRBD2 TRBJ2-7 TRBV28
CAIRNRDRGYNEQFF TRBD1 TRBJ2-1 TRBV10-3
CASSYIGQGGQPQHF NA TRBJ1-5 TRBV6-6
CASSSGQGSHEQYF TRBD1 TRBJ2-7 TRBV7-9
CASSSAGGYTF NA TRBJ1-2 TRBV7-6
CASSLSRPAGGPYEQYF TRBD2 TRBJ2-7 TRBV27
CASSPLGGRDTQYF TRBD2 TRBJ2-3 TRBV19
CASSRRDGGQNYGYTF NA TRBJ1-2 TRBV18
CASSFERDVGELFF TRBD2 TRBJ2-2 TRBV11-2
CASSSGTANTEAFF TRBD1 TRBJ1-1 TRBV7-3
CASSPSGLSSYEQYF NA TRBJ2-7 TRBV18
CRAEGDTQYF NA TRBJ2-3 TRBV20-1
CASSIVENTEAFF NA TRBJ1-1 TRBV19
CASSIPGQGLDLAKNIQYF NA TRBJ2-4 TRBV19
CASSLTSGSSYEQYF TRBD2 NA TRBV10-1
CASSPDRPREQYF NA TRBJ2-7 TRBV18
CATSSQGLALKLGTQYF TRBD2 TRBJ2-5 TRBV15
CASSQEGASGDNEQFF TRBD2 TRBJ2-1 TRBV4-2
CASRLDRVNTEAFF TRBD1 TRBJ1-1 TRBV28
CASSLALAELTDTQYF NA TRBJ2-3 TRBV7-9
CASSPDRVSNEQFF TRBD1 TRBJ2-1 TRBV7-2
CASSSIRGAYGYTF NA TRBJ1-2 TRBV6-1
CASSMTSGSEEQYF TRBD2 TRBJ2-7 TRBV7-3
CATRTRRDRSTYEQYF TRBD1 TRBJ2-7 TRBV27
CASSLVLRDNYGYTF NA TRBJ1-2 TRBV7-9
CASSLESGVGEQYF NA TRBJ2-7 TRBV7-6
CASSSLAGGGETQYF TRBD2 TRBJ2-5 TRBV28
CASSGRQGSDLNTDTQYF TRBD1 TRBJ2-3 TRBV9
CASSHMGLSYEQYF NA TRBJ2-7 TRBV7-8
CASSKASDFSYEQYF NA TRBJ2-7 TRBV21-1
CASSLDRGTEAFF TRBD1 TRBJ1-1 TRBV5-1
CASWTSGGVTDTQYF TRBD2 TRBJ2-3 TRBV27
CATSSDRIGEQFF NA TRBJ2-1 TRBV15
CADRAYRTDTQYF TRBD1 TRBJ2-3 TRBV7-9
CASSLSGTSSYEQYF NA TRBJ2-7 TRBV5-1
CATSTDLSSYEQYF NA TRBJ2-7 TRBV15
CASSSDRWTATTYEQYF NA TRBJ2-7 TRBV5-6
CASREGQGLRETQYF TRBD1 TRBJ2-5 TRBV2
CASRSGQGSQPQHF TRBD1 TRBJ1-5 TRBV27
CASSLGGALEDYGYTF NA TRBJ1-2 TRBV7-6
CASRLREAYEQYF NA TRBJ2-7 TRBV6-5
CASRDRNLNQPQHF NA TRBJ1-5 TRBV9
CASSLGDSAFF TRBD1 TRBJ1-1 TRBV7-9
CSVVGGGRASYNEQFF TRBD2 TRBJ2-1 TRBV29-1
CASSLTAGSTEAFF NA TRBJ1-1 TRBV5-1
CASSPGTAPEAFF TRBD1 TRBJ1-1 TRBV27
CAIGTDSNQPQHF TRBD1 TRBJ1-5 TRBV27
CASSSKTSGYTGELFF TRBD2 TRBJ2-2 TRBV5-1
CASSHRSGGQETQYF NA TRBJ2-5 TRBV4-1
CSVAQGWTEAFF TRBD1 TRBJ1-1 TRBV29-1
CASSSNPGIGNEQFF NA TRBJ2-1 TRBV7-6